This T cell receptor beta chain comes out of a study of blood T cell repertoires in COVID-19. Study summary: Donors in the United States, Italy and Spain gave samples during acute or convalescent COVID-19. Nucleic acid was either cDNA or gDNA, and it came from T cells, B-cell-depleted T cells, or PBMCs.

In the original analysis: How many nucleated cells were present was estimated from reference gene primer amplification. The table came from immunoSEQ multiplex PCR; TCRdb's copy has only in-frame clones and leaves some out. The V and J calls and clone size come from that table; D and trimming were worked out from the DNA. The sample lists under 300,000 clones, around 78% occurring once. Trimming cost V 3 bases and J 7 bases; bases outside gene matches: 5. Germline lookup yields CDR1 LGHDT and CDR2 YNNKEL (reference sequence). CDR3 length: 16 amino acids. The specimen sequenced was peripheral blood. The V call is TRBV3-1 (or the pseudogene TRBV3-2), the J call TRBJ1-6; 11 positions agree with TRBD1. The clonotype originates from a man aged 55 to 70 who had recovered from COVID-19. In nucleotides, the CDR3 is TGTGCCAGCAGCCAGGGACAGGGGGATTGGAATTCACCCCTCCACTTT. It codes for CASSQGQGDWNSPLHF.